These T cell receptor beta chains were read from a single sample in a study of cytomegalovirus exposure and HLA in healthy donors. Sequencing used immunoSEQ multiplex PCR; TCRdb keeps in-frame clones, though not all of them. The table lists roughly 120,000 clones, around 77% of them singletons, with 3.5% to 4% in the top ten. The sample consisted of PBMCs. Every receptor here comes from a human donor in good health. The CDR3 runs from the conserved cysteine through the conserved F or W. The order of the fields is V gene, clone size, D gene, J gene, CDR3 DNA, CDR3 protein. A D gene is named only where the DNA matches it firmly. Some rows mark clone size as missing; the rest say once, few, many or name a class of expanded clone.

V: TRBV18; size: NA; D: NA; J: TRBJ1-2; DNA: TGTGCCAGCTCACCACTGGACAGTGAAGTTTATGGCTACACCTTC; CDR3: CASSPLDSEVYGYTF
V: TRBV27; size: NA; D: TRBD1; J: TRBJ1-5; DNA: TGTGCCAGCAGAGGGGACAGGGCGAATCAGCCCCAGCATTTT; CDR3: CASRGDRANQPQHF
V: TRBV6-5; size: NA; D: TRBD1; J: TRBJ1-4; DNA: TGTGCCAGCAGTTACCGGCCGGGACAGGGGATGGAGAAACTGTTTTTT; CDR3: CASSYRPGQGMEKLFF
V: TRBV20-1; size: NA; D: NA; J: TRBJ2-5; DNA: TGCAGTGCCCTGGAGAGAAGTACGTACTTC; CDR3: CSALERSTYF
V: TRBV19; size: NA; D: NA; J: TRBJ2-7; DNA: TGTGCCAGTAGTGCCAGGATGATCTACGAGCAGTACTTC; CDR3: CASSARMIYEQYF
V: TRBV6-5; size: NA; D: NA; J: TRBJ2-7; DNA: TGTGCCAGCAGTTGGCTCAGGGGCCCCTACGAGCAGTACTTC; CDR3: CASSWLRGPYEQYF
V: TRBV5-1; size: NA; D: TRBD1; J: TRBJ2-7; DNA: TGCGCCAGCAGCTTGGTGGCAGGGGGCTGGTACGAGCAGTACTTC; CDR3: CASSLVAGGWYEQYF
V: TRBV5-6; size: NA; D: NA; J: TRBJ2-3; DNA: TGTGCCAGCAGCCCCGGGTCCTCGGCAACAGATACGCAGTATTTT; CDR3: CASSPGSSATDTQYF
V: TRBV5-1; size: once; D: TRBD1; J: TRBJ2-3; DNA: TGCGCCAGCACCCGGCAGGGGGCGGCTGTCGATACGCAGTATTTT; CDR3: CASTRQGAAVDTQYF
V: TRBV29-1; size: NA; D: NA; J: TRBJ1-1; DNA: TGCAGCGACAGACCAGGGTACCTCGAAGCTTTCTTT; CDR3: CSDRPGYLEAFF
V: TRBV4-1; size: NA; D: NA; J: TRBJ2-5; DNA: TGCGCCAGCAGCCGGGGAGGCTTGGAGACCCAGTACTTC; CDR3: CASSRGGLETQYF
V: TRBV19; size: NA; D: TRBD1; J: TRBJ2-5; DNA: TGTGCCAGTAGTATCCAGGACAGGGCCCAGGAGACCCAGTACTTC; CDR3: CASSIQDRAQETQYF
V: TRBV28; size: NA; D: TRBD2; J: TRBJ2-2; DNA: TGTGCCAGCAGTTCGCCGGGACTAGCTAACACCGGGGAGCTGTTTTTT; CDR3: CASSSPGLANTGELFF
V: TRBV27; size: NA; D: TRBD1; J: TRBJ2-1; DNA: TGTGCCAGCAGCCGATCGGGACAGGGTTACAATGAGCAGTTCTTC; CDR3: CASSRSGQGYNEQFF
V: TRBV14; size: NA; D: NA; J: TRBJ2-5; DNA: TGTGCCAGCAGCCCCCTTGACAAACGGACCCAGTACTTC; CDR3: CASSPLDKRTQYF
V: TRBV27; size: NA; D: TRBD1; J: TRBJ2-2; DNA: TGTGCCAGCAGTTTATCCAGGGGGAGCACCGGGGAGCTGTTTTTT; CDR3: CASSLSRGSTGELFF
V: TRBV9; size: once; D: NA; J: TRBJ1-1; DNA: TGTGCCAGCAGCGGGGGGGTGAACACTGAAGCTTTCTTT; CDR3: CASSGGVNTEAFF
V: TRBV5-1; size: NA; D: NA; J: TRBJ2-5; DNA: TGCGCCAGCAGCTTGGGAGCACAAGAGACCCAGTACTTC; CDR3: CASSLGAQETQYF
V: TRBV28; size: NA; D: TRBD2; J: TRBJ2-7; DNA: TGTGCCAGCAGCTTACCGGGACTAAGCTACGAGCAGTACTTC; CDR3: CASSLPGLSYEQYF
V: TRBV4-1; size: once; D: NA; J: TRBJ2-1; DNA: TGCGCCAGCAGCCCCCTTAGCGGTGAGCAGTTCTTC; CDR3: CASSPLSGEQFF
V: TRBV19; size: NA; D: TRBD1; J: TRBJ1-1; DNA: TGTGCCAGTAGTCTCTCGGGACAGGGATTGAACACTGAAGCTTTCTTT; CDR3: CASSLSGQGLNTEAFF
V: TRBV27; size: NA; D: TRBD1; J: TRBJ1-2; DNA: TGTGCCAGCAGTTTCATCGGACAGGGGGCGAACTATGGCTACACCTTC; CDR3: CASSFIGQGANYGYTF
V: TRBV7-9; size: few; D: NA; J: TRBJ1-5; DNA: TGTGCTAGCAGCTTAGGGACGGGGCAGCCCCAGCATTTT; CDR3: CASSLGTGQPQHF
V: TRBV19; size: NA; D: NA; J: TRBJ2-2; DNA: TGTGCCAGTAGTACCCCTGTAGCCGGGGAGCTGTTTTTT; CDR3: CASSTPVAGELFF
V: TRBV5-1; size: once; D: TRBD2; J: TRBJ2-7; DNA: TGCGCCAGCAGCCCGGGGACTAGCGGGAGGACTTACGAGCAGTACTTC; CDR3: CASSPGTSGRTYEQYF
V: TRBV6-1; size: NA; D: NA; J: TRBJ1-1; DNA: TGTGCCAGCAGTGAAGGTATTTTCACTGAAGCTTTCTTT; CDR3: CASSEGIFTEAFF
V: TRBV14; size: NA; D: TRBD2; J: TRBJ2-1; DNA: TGTGCCAGCAGCCAAGAGACTAGCGCTGACAATGAGCAGTTCTTC; CDR3: CASSQETSADNEQFF
V: TRBV13; size: few; D: TRBD2; J: TRBJ2-7; DNA: TGTGCCAGCAGCTTAGGGCGGACTAGCGGGAGTAGGTACGAGCAGTACTTC; CDR3: CASSLGRTSGSRYEQYF
V: TRBV28; size: few; D: TRBD1; J: TRBJ1-6; DNA: TGTGCCAGCAGTTTATCCAGGGGGCTGGGTTCACCCCTCCACTTT; CDR3: CASSLSRGLGSPLHF